This T cell receptor (beta chain) was captured in a study of cytomegalovirus exposure and HLA in healthy donors (TCRdb year 2017). About the full investigation: An earlier analysis of some 600 of the donors reported approximately 300 Gb of sequence data and 117 million unique TCR beta sequences obtained from about 179 million T cells. Approximately 300 gigabases of sequencing data and 75 million to 85 million unique TCR sequences made up an early release that covered roughly 670 HLA-typed donors. The genetic ancestry cluster associated with self-reported Caucasian donors included 80% to 90% of the 350 to 500 genotyped donors. The study aimed to test whether signatures of past pathogen exposure could be identified by cataloging public T cell receptors. The T cell repertoires of several hundred subjects were profiled by immunosequencing and related to cytomegalovirus serostatus. Besides the first cohort of roughly 640 subjects, a separate validation cohort made up of some 110 different subjects was used. To predict cytomegalovirus infection status, the study brought together high-throughput TCR immunosequencing, statistical association of individual TCRs with disease status, and machine learning. To study patterns of TCR occurrence, a later analysis re-analyzed previously published TCR beta repertoires from 666 donors and added high-resolution HLA genotyping. Rather than drawing on any new phenotypic data, the later analysis identified candidate immune exposures from TCR beta sequences and the way those sequences occurred across donors. To decide whether each TCR beta V gene segment behaved as functional or pseudogenic, an earlier analysis of fewer than 750 of the donors relied on high-throughput TCR beta sequencing. Donor age, sex, ethnicity and CMV serostatus were compiled alongside the repertoire data. Genome-wide SNP genotypes for about 65% of the roughly 700 donors were used in a later genetic analysis, which treated that subset as a discovery cohort. All discovery cohort repertoires had been generated on a single sequencing platform. Class I and class II HLA loci were covered by the typing at four-digit resolution. Typing coverage varied by locus: roughly 629-640 donors for A, B, C, DRB1 and DQB1; approximately 500 for DQA1; around 570 for DPA1; more than 450 for DPB1. A handful of DR-DQ haplotypes were handled as single units for association and clustering because linkage in the cohort was strong. On average, around 240,000 unique TCR beta nucleotide sequences were sequenced per donor among roughly 430 genotyped donors of the cohort, with roughly 18% of those sequences being non-productive.

The CDR3 holds 13 amino acids from the cysteine to the phenylalanine. Kept here is only the CDR3 DNA, which spans 39 bases and is read in frame from base 1. Germline trimming amounts to 0 bases on V and 10 bases on J, with 3 as the count of junction bases outside the gene matches. The germline V gene sets CDR1 to SGHNT and CDR2 to YENEEA. The library came from the immunoSEQ multiplex PCR assay. For the multiplex PCR, a mixture combining 60 forward primers for TCR Vbeta segments and 13 reverse primers for TCR Jbeta segments was used. The CDR3 region of rearranged TCR beta genes was amplified from genomic DNA with a multiplex PCR assay. On the Illumina HiSeq System, the amplified TCR beta libraries were sequenced as 87-base-pair reads. In the original analysis: A later analysis tallied tens of millions of unique TCR beta chains across the 550 to 850 repertoires, and approximately 12 million of those chains were shared by two or more donors. Raw reads were error-corrected and collapsed into unique sequences by a nearest-neighbor algorithm in which closely related sequences were merged to remove PCR and sequencing errors. V, D and J gene segments were assigned by aligning CDR3 sequences to IMGT reference sequences. For a sequence to be retained, at least a six-nucleotide match to both a V gene segment and a J gene segment was required. A rearrangement was called productive if the CDR3 had no stop codons and remained in frame with V and J, and every other rearrangement was called non-productive. CDR3 was defined according to IMGT convention as the region running from the second conserved V-encoded cysteine to the conserved J-encoded phenylalanine. Sequences without an unambiguous match to a single V gene segment were excluded from the earlier analysis of 450 to 750 of the donors. An earlier analysis of several hundred of the donors classified V segments as functional when productive rearrangements were above 56.7% and as segregating when the standard deviation between donors was above 5%. A statistical classification framework was developed to diagnose cytomegalovirus status using the catalog of TCR beta chain sequences. A later analysis assigned V and J genes by comparing TCR nucleotide sequences with IMGT/GENE-DB human TR gene sequences. The TCRdist pipeline was used in a later analysis to assign CDR3 sequences and most-parsimonious VDJ recombination scenarios. A later analysis defined each TCR beta chain by its CDR3 amino acid sequence plus V-gene family, and excluded reads lacking a unique V-gene family. As a way to deal with suspected cross-contamination and a sequencing artifact, a later analysis dropped 640 or so nucleotide sequences that were highly shared and had low generation probability. In a later analysis, a clonal expansion index for each public chain was calculated from normalized within-repertoire ranks of inferred template counts. A later analysis computed generation probabilities with a VDJ recombination model fitted to out-of-frame rearrangements, and checked the results against IGoR. Hypergeometric tests were used in a later analysis to score TCR-TCR, TCR-HLA and TCR-CMV co-occurrence, with a repertoire-size bias correction applied to the TCR pairs. A later analysis estimated false discovery rates by permuting HLA or CMV assignments 20 times. A later analysis grouped co-occurring TCRs with DBSCAN, adding TCRdist sequence similarity when clustering within HLA-allele-positive subsets. Repertoires with fewer than 30,000 or more than 120,000 public chains, plus five repertoires with anomalous nucleotide sharing, were excluded from co-occurrence clustering. TCRdb holds this immuneACCESS table with in-frame rearrangements only. Some clones are missing; in checked studies, unresolved V genes explain under half, and the rest has no known cause. D and trimming were read from the DNA, whereas the V and J calls and clone size are those reported in that table. Present in this sample are about 150,000 clones, about 66% of which were seen just once. Together, the top ten hold over 1.5% of the sample.

The cohort consisted of 650 to 850 healthy bone marrow donors. At the time of sampling, every cohort member was nominally healthy, though immune exposures that went unrecorded were likely present. CMV serostatus was recorded as positive for almost 300 and negative for 352 of the 666 cohort members, whereas no CMV serostatus was recorded for the donor in question. A peripheral blood sample was provided by each donor, and peripheral blood mononuclear cells were used for TCR beta sequencing. Genomic DNA was extracted from the blood cell samples with the Qiagen DNeasy Blood Extraction Kit. Comment on this clone: Its specific antigen is unknown. Per-base qualities were not stored, and no clone one base away is much larger.

General study outcomes and caveats: A cluster of highly shared sequence variants was judged likely to be a technical artifact of the sequencing pipeline. In an earlier analysis of more than 500 of the donors, most TCR beta V segments appeared in productive rearrangements about 87% or about 30% of the time, broadly matching IMGT annotations. A later genetic analysis reported fewer N-insertions in productive TCRs among donors in an Asian-associated ancestry cluster than the approximately 670-donor mean. Across donors, most TCR sequences were observed very rarely, whereas some public TCRs were present in many individuals. An association between a missense DCLRE1C variant and V-gene and J-gene trimming of TCR beta chains was found in a later genetic analysis and replicated in an independent cohort. According to a later analysis, parvovirus B19, influenza, CMV and Epstein-Barr virus appeared linked to several top co-occurrence clusters. Immune exposure information for the cohort was limited to CMV serostatus. Because some donors lacked HLA typing at each locus, the association tests relied only on the typed subset. A few of the identified cytomegalovirus-associated TCR beta chains were confirmed in vitro to be specific for cytomegalovirus antigens. According to the authors, the approach could potentially be generalized to other disease states and immunological phenotypes. Because the 87-base-pair reads could not distinguish some IMGT-functional V segments, including TRBV6-2 and TRBV6-3, those segments were excluded. The earlier analysis of about 600 of the donors excluded over 15 rarely observed V segments, including chromosome 9 orphons, because counts were too low. Specific HLA alleles were associated with 16,951 TCR beta sequences at a false discovery rate of 0.05 in a later analysis. Correlated functional status among segregating V segments might be attributable to linkage disequilibrium, but an unknown experimental factor could not be ruled out. The cohort was sequenced for TCR beta chains only, and without alpha or paired-chain data the features that could be detected were limited. Roughly uniform sequencing depth across donors was assumed in presence/absence analyses, although this assumption may not hold. A further reported finding was that TCR beta sequences accurately predicted the HLA-A and HLA-B alleles for most subjects in the first cohort. According to a later analysis, TCR association rates differed among HLA loci, with DRB1 alleles showing the most associated TCRs and HLA-C alleles showing the fewest. Strong co-occurrence of HLA alleles, especially DR and DQ, made assigning TCR associations to individual alleles difficult. Most CMV-associated TCR beta chains appeared to be HLA-restricted in a later analysis, and the HLA associations seemed to be driven largely by CMV exposure. Cytomegalovirus status was reported to be diagnosed by the classifier with high specificity and sensitivity in both the original and validation cohorts. The study gave a list of some 150 TCR beta chains associated with cytomegalovirus. Compared with equally common non-associated chains, HLA-associated TCR beta chains in a later analysis were more clonally expanded and had lower generation probabilities.

The rearrangement combines TRBV11-3 with TRBJ2-3; TRBD2 aligns with 8 central bases. The sequenced material came from PBMCs. This TCR was recovered from a human donor in good health. This receptor has the CDR3 CASSLDAGGAQYF. The nucleotide sequence is given as TGTGCCAGCAGCTTAGATGCGGGAGGAGCGCAGTATTTT.